The entry below describes one T cell receptor (beta chain). The data originate from a study of T cell responses to AZD1222 COVID-19 vaccine. The trim removed 3 bases at V and 4 bases at J, leaving 6 bases unmatched. The CDR3 runs 15 residues. Germline assignment: CDR1 ENHRY and CDR2 SYGVKD. TCRdb's copy holds only in-frame clones and misses some; the assay was immunoSEQ multiplex PCR. In the table there are about 110,000 clones, approximately 90% of which are singletons. V gene TRBV10-3 combines with J gene TRBJ1-1; TRBD1 matches at 9 bases. The receptor was derived from an adult in good health. The source was peripheral blood, collected on day 0 of AZD1222 vaccination. The CDR3 sequence is CAISEQGALGTEAFF. The CDR3, as DNA: TGTGCCATCAGTGAACAGGGGGCTTTGGGCACTGAAGCTTTCTTT.